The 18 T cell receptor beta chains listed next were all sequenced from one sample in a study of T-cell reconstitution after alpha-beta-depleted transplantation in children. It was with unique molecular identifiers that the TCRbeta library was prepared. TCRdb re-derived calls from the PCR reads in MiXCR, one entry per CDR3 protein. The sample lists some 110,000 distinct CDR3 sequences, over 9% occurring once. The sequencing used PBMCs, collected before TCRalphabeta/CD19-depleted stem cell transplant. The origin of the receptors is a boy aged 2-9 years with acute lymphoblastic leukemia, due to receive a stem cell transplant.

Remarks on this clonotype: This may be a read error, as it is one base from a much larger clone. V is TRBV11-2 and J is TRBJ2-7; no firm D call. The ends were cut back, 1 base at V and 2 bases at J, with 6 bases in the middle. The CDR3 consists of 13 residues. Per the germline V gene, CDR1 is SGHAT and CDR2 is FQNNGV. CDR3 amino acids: CASSLGVTYEQYF. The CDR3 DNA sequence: TGTGCCAGCAGCTTAGGGGTTACCTACGAGCAGTACTTC.

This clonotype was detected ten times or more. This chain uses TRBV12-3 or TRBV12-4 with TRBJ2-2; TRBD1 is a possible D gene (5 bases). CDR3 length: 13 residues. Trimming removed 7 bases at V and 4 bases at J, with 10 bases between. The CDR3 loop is CASMVGATGELFF. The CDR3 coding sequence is TGTGCCAGCATGGTAGGGGCCACCGGGGAGCTGTTTTTT.

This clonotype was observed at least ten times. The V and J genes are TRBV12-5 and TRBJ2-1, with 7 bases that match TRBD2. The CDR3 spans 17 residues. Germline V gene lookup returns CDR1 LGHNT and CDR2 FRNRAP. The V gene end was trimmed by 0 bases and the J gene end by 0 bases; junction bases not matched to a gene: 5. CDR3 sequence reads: CASGLVMGGSSYNEQFF. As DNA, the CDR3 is TGTGCTAGTGGTTTGGTAATGGGCGGGAGCTCCTACAATGAGCAGTTCTTC.

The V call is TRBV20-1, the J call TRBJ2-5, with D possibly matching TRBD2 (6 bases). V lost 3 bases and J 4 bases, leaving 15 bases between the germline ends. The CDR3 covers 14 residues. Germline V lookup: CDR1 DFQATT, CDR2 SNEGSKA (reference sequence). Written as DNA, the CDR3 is TGCAGTGCTAGCTCGGGGGTTGGGCGAGAGACCCAGTACTTC. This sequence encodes CSASSGVGRETQYF.

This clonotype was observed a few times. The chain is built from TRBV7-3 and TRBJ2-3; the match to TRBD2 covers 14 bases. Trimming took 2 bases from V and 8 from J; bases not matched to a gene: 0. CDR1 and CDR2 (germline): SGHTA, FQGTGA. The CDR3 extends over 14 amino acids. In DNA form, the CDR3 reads TGTGCCAGCAGCTTAGGGACTAGCGGGAGTACGCAGTATTTT. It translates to CASSLGTSGSTQYF. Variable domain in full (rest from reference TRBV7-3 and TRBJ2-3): GAGVSQTPSNKVTEKGKYVELRCDPISGHTALYWYRQSLGQGPEFLIYFQGTGAADDSGLPNDRFFAVRPEGSVSTLKIQRTERGDSAVYLCASSLGTSGSTQYFGPGTRLTVL.

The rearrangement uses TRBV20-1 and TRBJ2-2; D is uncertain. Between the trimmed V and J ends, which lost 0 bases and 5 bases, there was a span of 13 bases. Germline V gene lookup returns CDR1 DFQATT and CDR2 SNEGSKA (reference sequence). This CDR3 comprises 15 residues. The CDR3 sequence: CSARETNLGTGELFF. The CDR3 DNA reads TGCAGTGCTAGAGAGACGAACCTAGGGACCGGGGAGCTGTTTTTT.

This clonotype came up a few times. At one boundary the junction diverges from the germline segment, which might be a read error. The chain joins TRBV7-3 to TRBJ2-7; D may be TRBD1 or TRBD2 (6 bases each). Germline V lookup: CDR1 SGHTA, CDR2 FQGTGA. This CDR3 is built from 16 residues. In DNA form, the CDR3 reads TGTGCCAGCAGCTTAGGGGGAGGTGGGGGCTCCTACGAGCACTACTTC. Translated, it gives CASSLGGGGGSYEHYF.

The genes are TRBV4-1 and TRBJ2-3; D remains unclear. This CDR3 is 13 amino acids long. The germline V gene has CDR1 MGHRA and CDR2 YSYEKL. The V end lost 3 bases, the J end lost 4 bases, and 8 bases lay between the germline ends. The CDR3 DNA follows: TGCGCCAGCAGCCATCGTTGGGCAGATACGCAGTATTTT. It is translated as CASSHRWADTQYF.

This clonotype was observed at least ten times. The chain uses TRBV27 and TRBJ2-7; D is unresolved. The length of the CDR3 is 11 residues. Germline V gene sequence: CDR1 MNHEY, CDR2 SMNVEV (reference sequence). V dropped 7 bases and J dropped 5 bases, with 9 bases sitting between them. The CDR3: CASTSGHEQYF. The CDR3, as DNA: TGTGCCAGCACCTCTGGGCACGAGCAGTACTTC.

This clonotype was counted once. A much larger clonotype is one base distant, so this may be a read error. The CDR3 reads CSASQPDRSCNEQFF. The CDR3 DNA follows: TGCAGTGCTAGCCAACCGGACAGGAGCTGCAATGAGCAGTTCTTC. J is TRBJ2-1 and V is TRBV20-1; TRBD1 matches at 7 bases. Trimming removed 3 bases from V and 6 bases from J; junction bases left unmatched: 11. The CDR3 runs to 15 residues. Germline V lookup: CDR1 DFQATT, CDR2 SNEGSKA (reference sequence).

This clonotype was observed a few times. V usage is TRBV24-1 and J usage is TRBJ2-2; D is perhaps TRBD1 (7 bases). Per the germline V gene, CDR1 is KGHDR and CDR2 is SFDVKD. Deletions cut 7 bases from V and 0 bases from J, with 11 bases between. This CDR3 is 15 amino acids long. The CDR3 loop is CATRGGTANTGELFF. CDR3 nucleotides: TGTGCCACCAGGGGCGGGACAGCGAACACCGGGGAGCTGTTTTTT.

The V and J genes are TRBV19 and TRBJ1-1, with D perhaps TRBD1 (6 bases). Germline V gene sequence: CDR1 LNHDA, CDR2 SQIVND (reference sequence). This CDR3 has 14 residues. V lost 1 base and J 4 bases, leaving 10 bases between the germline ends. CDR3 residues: CASSIGGAGTEAFF. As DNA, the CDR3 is TGTGCCAGTAGTATAGGGGGGGCCGGCACTGAAGCTTTCTTT.

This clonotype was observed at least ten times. CDR3 protein: CSAVVGSYNEQFF. The CDR3 DNA reads TGCAGTGCCGTCGTTGGGAGTTACAATGAGCAGTTCTTC. The chain links TRBV20-1 to TRBJ2-1; D is possibly TRBD2 (5 bases). The CDR3 totals 13 residues. CDR1 is DFQATT and CDR2 is SNEGSKA in the germline V gene (reference sequence). Between the trimmed V and J ends, which lost 6 bases and 4 bases, there was a span of 13 bases.

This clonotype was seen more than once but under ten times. The CDR3, as DNA: TGTGCCAGCACCCCCATCCCGAGGGTGAAATACGAGCAGTACTTC. It codes for CASTPIPRVKYEQYF. J is TRBJ2-7 and V is TRBV6-1; TRBD2 might be the D (5 bases). The CDR3 is made up of 15 amino acids. In germline, CDR1 is MNHNS, CDR2 SASEGT. The ends were cut back, 7 bases at V and 4 bases at J, with 20 bases in the middle.

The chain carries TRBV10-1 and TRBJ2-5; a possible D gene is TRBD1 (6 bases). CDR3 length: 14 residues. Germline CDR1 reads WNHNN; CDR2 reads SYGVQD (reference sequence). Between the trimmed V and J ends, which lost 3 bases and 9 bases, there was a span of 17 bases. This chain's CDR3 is CASSERFGSGAQYF. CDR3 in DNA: TGCGCCAGCAGTGAAAGGTTCGGGTCAGGGGCCCAGTACTTC.

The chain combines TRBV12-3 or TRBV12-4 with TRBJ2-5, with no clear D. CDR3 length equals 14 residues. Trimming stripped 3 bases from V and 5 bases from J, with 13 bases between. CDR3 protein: CASSFLSSGETQYF. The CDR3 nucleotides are TGTGCCAGCAGTTTTCTCTCCTCCGGGGAGACCCAGTACTTC.

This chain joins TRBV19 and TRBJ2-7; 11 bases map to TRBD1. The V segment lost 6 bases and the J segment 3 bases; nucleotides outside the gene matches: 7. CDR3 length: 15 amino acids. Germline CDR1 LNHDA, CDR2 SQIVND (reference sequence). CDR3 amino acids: CASSPRTGGGYEQYF. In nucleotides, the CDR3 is TGTGCCAGTAGCCCCCGGACAGGGGGCGGCTACGAGCAGTACTTC.

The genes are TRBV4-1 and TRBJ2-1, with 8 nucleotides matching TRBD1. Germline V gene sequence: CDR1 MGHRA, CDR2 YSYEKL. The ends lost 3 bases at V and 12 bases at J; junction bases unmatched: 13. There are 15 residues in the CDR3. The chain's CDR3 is CASSQTGTGTGRQFF. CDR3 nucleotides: TGCGCCAGCAGCCAGACCGGGACAGGCACTGGGCGGCAGTTCTTC.